This entry features one T cell receptor beta chain sequence. Its antigen remains unknown. Once RNA had been extracted, it was reverse transcribed into cDNA to act as the sequencing template. This table comes from immunoSEQ multiplex PCR, and its TCRdb copy is limited to in-frame clones, with some not included. Among some 110,000 clones listed, around 58% were seen once. Trimming left V 4 bases short and J 1 base short, with 8 bases between. CDR3 length: 13 residues. In germline, CDR1 is MGHDK, CDR2 SYGVNS. Treatment meaning: oral pan-JAK inhibitor, 5-10 mg twice daily. The sample belongs to a study of CD8+ T cells in alopecia areata. Study background: Oral tofacitinib, 5 to 10 mg twice daily, was given in an open-label trial.

The study, taken as a whole, reports: While tofacitinib was given, many expanded lesional clones persisted in scalp and blood. Tofacitinib produced a significant decrease in scalp clonality and in expanded CD8+ clones among the top 100. Elevated clonality characterized lesional scalp relative to normal scalp, particularly in alopecia totalis/universalis.

This clonotype was obtained from a human donor with alopecia areata. Here the sequenced sample was CD8+ T cells sorted from blood, taken at week 4, from a patient treated with tofacitinib. This chain joins TRBV25-1 and TRBJ2-7; D remains unclear. The CDR3 is CASSVGISYEQYF. CDR3 sequence (DNA): TGTGCCAGCAGTGTGGGTATTTCCTACGAGCAGTACTTC.